A single T cell receptor (beta chain) is shown here with its context. Seattle's enrolled individuals joined amid active infection and were then monitored longitudinally. The data stem from a study of blood T cell repertoires in COVID-19. The overall study: Whether acute or convalescent, the COVID-19 samples came from the United States, Italy and Spain.

Authors' methods: Estimation of nucleated cell counts was performed using reference gene primer amplification. Repertoires were generated with immunoSEQ multiplex PCR, while TCRdb's copy carries only in-frame clones and drops some. That table supplies the V and J calls and clone size; D and trimming were determined from the DNA. The sample has around 140,000 clones, 80% to 90% seen once. This receptor was taken from a man aged 18 to 30 with COVID-19, enrolled during active disease. Sequencing input: peripheral blood.

The chain's CDR3 is CSVVIPPPPGNEQFF. In DNA, the CDR3 is TGCAGCGTTGTTATACCCCCGCCCCCGGGCAATGAGCAGTTCTTC. The chain is built from TRBV29-1 and TRBJ2-1; D gene unclear. Between the trimmed V and J ends, which lost 4 bases and 6 bases, there was a span of 19 bases. There are 15 residues in the CDR3. CDR1 is SQVTM and CDR2 is ANQGSEA in the germline V gene.